This T cell receptor beta chain emerged from a study of T cells in Graves' hyperthyroidism and ophthalmopathy. This clonotype was seen a handful of times. What it binds is unknown. Broader study findings: In the blood, most expanded thyroid clonotypes above 0.001 appeared as well.

CDR3 length: 14 residues. Per the germline V gene, CDR1 is LGHNA and CDR2 is YSLEER. Trimming shortened V by 2 bases and J by 1 base, and 8 bases separated the two germline ends. Using RNA transcripts as the source, TCR beta CDR3 regions were amplified. The HTBI set primed first-round TCR CDR3 RT-PCR. TCRdb passed the multiplex PCR reads through MiXCR, listing each CDR3 protein once. The table lists about 840,000 distinct CDR3 sequences, around 39% of them singletons. The V gene is TRBV4-3, the J gene TRBJ2-5; D gene uncertain. Sequencing input: blood. The receptor's source is a man younger than 35 with Graves' hyperthyroidism. The CDR3 region has the DNA TGCGCCAGCAGCCAACGTCGCCTCCAAGAGACCCAGTACTTC. This sequence encodes CASSQRRLQETQYF.